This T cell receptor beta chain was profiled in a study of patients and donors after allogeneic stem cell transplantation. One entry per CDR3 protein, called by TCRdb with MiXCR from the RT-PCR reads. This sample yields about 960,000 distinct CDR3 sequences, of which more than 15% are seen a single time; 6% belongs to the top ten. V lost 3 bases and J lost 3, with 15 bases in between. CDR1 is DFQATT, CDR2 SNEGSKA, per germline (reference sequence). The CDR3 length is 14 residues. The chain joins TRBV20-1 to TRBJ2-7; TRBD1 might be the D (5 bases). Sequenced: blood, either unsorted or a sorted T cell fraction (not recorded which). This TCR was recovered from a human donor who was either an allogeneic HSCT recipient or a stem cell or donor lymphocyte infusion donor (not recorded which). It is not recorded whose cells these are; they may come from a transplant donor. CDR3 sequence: CSASDQGSFYEQYF. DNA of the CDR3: TGCAGTGCTAGTGATCAGGGAAGCTTCTACGAGCAGTACTTC.